The clone carrying this T cell receptor beta chain was observed a handful of times. This entry is derived from a study of ipilimumab plus nivolumab after autologous stem cell transplantation. Germline assignment: CDR1 MNHEY and CDR2 SMNVEV (reference sequence). Trimming stripped 5 bases from V and 2 bases from J, with 16 bases between. The CDR3 extends over 16 amino acids. Produced via immunoSEQ multiplex PCR; TCRdb's table is partial and in-frame only. The sample records roughly 23,000 clones, just under 75% being singletons. The clonotype comes from a male donor with diffuse large B-cell lymphoma. The chain links TRBV27 to TRBJ2-1; D gene uncertain. The specimen comprised PBMCs, sampled in a trial of ipilimumab plus nivolumab as post-transplant consolidation. This chain's CDR3 is CASSTPYDATYNEQFF. The CDR3 nucleotides read TGTGCCAGCAGTACCCCCTACGACGCGACCTACAATGAGCAGTTCTTC.